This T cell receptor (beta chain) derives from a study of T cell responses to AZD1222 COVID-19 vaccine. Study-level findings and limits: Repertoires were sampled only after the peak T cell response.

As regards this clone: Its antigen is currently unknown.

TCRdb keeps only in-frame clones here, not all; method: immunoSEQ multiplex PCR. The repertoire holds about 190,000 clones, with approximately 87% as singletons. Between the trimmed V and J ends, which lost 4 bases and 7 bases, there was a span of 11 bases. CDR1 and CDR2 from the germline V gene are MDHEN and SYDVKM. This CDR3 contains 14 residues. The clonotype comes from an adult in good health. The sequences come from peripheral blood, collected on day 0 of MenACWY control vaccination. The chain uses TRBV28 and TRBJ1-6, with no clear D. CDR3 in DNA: TGTGCCAGCAGTTCTCAGGTCATAAATTCACCCCTCCACTTT. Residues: CASSSQVINSPLHF.